This entry lists 17 T cell receptor beta chains sequenced from one sample in a study of regulatory T cells in long-lasting Graves disease. The time point was: newly diagnosed GD, antithyroid drugs for less than 3 months. Researchers made the TCR library from RNA that was extracted from PBMCs. In building TCR beta libraries, iRepertoire HTBI primers were used together with Arm-PCR of CDR3 regions. TCRdb itself ran the multiplex PCR reads through MiXCR, one entry per CDR3 protein. Among about 240,000 distinct CDR3 sequences, around 20% were seen once, and the ten largest hold about 14%. Specimen: peripheral blood mononuclear cells (PBMCs), collected at new diagnosis, from a patient treated with antithyroid drugs. The origin of the receptors is a female donor with Graves disease.

The sample holds many counts of this clonotype. The chain uses TRBV7-3 and TRBJ2-1; 7 nucleotides match TRBD1. Trimming cost V 5 bases and J 4 bases; bases outside gene matches: 8. Germline V gene sequence: CDR1 SGHTA, CDR2 FQGTGA. The CDR3 runs 15 residues. Here the CDR3 reads CASSLSGGQYNEQFF. The DNA for the CDR3 is TGTGCCAGCAGCCTGAGTGGGGGACAGTACAATGAGCAGTTCTTC. Variable domain in full (rest from reference TRBV7-3 and TRBJ2-1): GAGVSQTPSNKVTEKGKYVELRCDPISGHTALYWYRQSLGQGPEFLIYFQGTGAADDSGLPNDRFFAVRPEGSVSTLKIQRTERGDSAVYLCASSLSGGQYNEQFFGPGTRLTVL.

The rearrangement links TRBV19 to TRBJ1-2; D unclear. The CDR3 has 11 amino acids. Germline loops: CDR1 LNHDA, CDR2 SQIVND (reference sequence). The germline V and J ends were trimmed by 9 bases and 2 bases, with 7 bases remaining between them. CDR3 DNA: TGTGCCAGCGGACGGAACTATGGCTACACCTTC. It specifies CASGRNYGYTF.

This chain links TRBV20-1 with TRBJ1-6; D not certain. Germline CDR1 DFQATT, CDR2 SNEGSKA (reference sequence). The ends were cut back, 0 bases at V and 10 bases at J, with 16 bases in the middle. CDR3 length: 15 residues. CDR3 sequence reads: CSARDPRRVGSPLHF. The DNA of the CDR3 is TGCAGTGCTAGAGATCCAAGACGGGTAGGGTCACCCCTCCACTTT.

There are many counts of this clonotype. This chain connects TRBV12-3 or TRBV12-4 to TRBJ2-1; the match to TRBD2 covers 11 bases. J was trimmed by 8 bases and V by 5 bases; bases with no gene match: 11. There are 16 residues in the CDR3. CDR3 amino acids: CASSGTSGGAGDEQFF. The CDR3 nucleotides read TGTGCCAGCAGTGGGACTAGCGGCGGGGCGGGGGATGAGCAGTTCTTC.

This clonotype was recorded at least ten times. The chain is built from TRBV28 and TRBJ2-3, with 8 bases identical to TRBD2. Germline assignment: CDR1 MDHEN and CDR2 SYDVKM. The CDR3 runs 16 residues. The junction had 13 bases not matched to a gene; V was cut back by 5 bases and J by 6 bases. DNA of the CDR3: TGTGCCAGCAGTCTTGGGTTAGCGGGGCTGAGGGATACGCAGTATTTT. Protein sequence: CASSLGLAGLRDTQYF.

Notes on this clonotype: Being one base from a much bigger clone, this may be a read error. The chain is built from TRBV28 and TRBJ2-5; D is ambiguous. The CDR3 covers 13 residues. Germline V CDR1 and CDR2: MDHEN, SYDVKM. CDR3 sequence (DNA): TGTGCCAGCGGTTTGAAACTTCAAGAGACCCAGTACTTC. Protein sequence: CASGLKLQETQYF.

This clonotype showed up many times. The V gene is TRBV7-9, the J gene TRBJ1-4; D not certain. This CDR3 has 16 residues. CDR1 SEHNR and CDR2 FQNEAQ come from the germline V gene (reference sequence). Deletions cut 5 bases from V and 0 bases from J, with 13 bases between. CDR3 region: CASSPRAVATNEKLFF. In DNA, the CDR3 is TGTGCCAGCAGCCCCCGGGCAGTTGCAACTAATGAAAAACTGTTTTTT.

Ten or more counts support this clonotype. The chain has TRBV6-2 or TRBV6-3 and TRBJ1-5; TRBD1 aligns across 9 bases. Germline loops: CDR1 MNHEY, CDR2 SVGEGT. CDR3 length: 17 residues. V lost 0 bases to trimming and J lost 7 bases; unmatched junction nucleotides: 10. CDR3 loop: CASSYSGDRARRQPQHF. CDR3 nucleotide sequence: TGTGCCAGCAGTTACTCAGGGGACAGGGCCCGTCGCCAGCCCCAGCATTTT.

The chain couples TRBV2 to TRBJ1-1; D not certain. The CDR3 contains 15 residues. The V gene's germline CDR1 is SNHLY and CDR2 FYNNEI. The ends were cut back, 2 bases at V and 2 bases at J, with 12 bases in the middle. CDR3 protein: CASSELGDTNTEAFF. DNA of the CDR3: TGTGCCAGCAGTGAATTGGGAGACACAAACACTGAAGCTTTCTTT. Full variable domain (outside the CDR3, taken from reference TRBV2 and TRBJ1-1): EPEVTQTPSHQVTQMGQEVILRCVPISNHLYFYWYRQILGQKVEFLVSFYNNEISEKSEIFDDQFSVERPDGSNFTLKIRSTKLEDSAMYFCASSELGDTNTEAFFGQGTRLTVV.

In this sample, this clonotype turned up many times. Sequence at one end of the junction differs from germline and may be a read error. V gene TRBV7-2 combines with J gene TRBJ2-1; 8 bases are shared with TRBD2. CDR3 length: 21 amino acids. Germline CDR1 and CDR2: SGHTA and FQGNSA. The CDR3 protein is CASSHAWGGSGAISSYNEQFF. The CDR3 region has the DNA TGCGCCAGCAGCCACGCCTGGGGGGGTAGCGGGGCCATTAGCTCCTACAATGAGCAGTTCTTC.

This clonotype occurred a few times. This chain connects TRBV6-1 to TRBJ2-2, with 10 bases aligning to TRBD2. The CDR3 is 13 residues long. Looked up from germline, CDR1 is MNHNS and CDR2 is SASEGT. J was trimmed by 6 bases and V by 7 bases; bases with no gene match: 2. CDR3 loop: CASKGLAPGELFF. As DNA, the CDR3 is TGTGCCAGCAAGGGACTAGCGCCCGGGGAGCTGTTTTTT.

This clonotype was seen ten or more times. The chain couples TRBV12-3 or TRBV12-4 to TRBJ1-5; perhaps TRBD1 as D (6 bases). Trimming stripped 2 bases from V and 1 base from J, with 12 bases between. This CDR3 comprises 16 residues. The CDR3 nucleotides are TGTGCCAGCAGTTTACATGGGGGCTCGAGCAATCAGCCCCAGCATTTT. Translating it yields CASSLHGGSSNQPQHF.

This clonotype was seen ten or more times. The chain has TRBV5-4 and TRBJ2-2, with D possibly TRBD2 on 5 matching bases. Trimming cost V 0 bases and J 7 bases, with 7 bases left between them. Per the germline V gene, CDR1 is SGHNT and CDR2 is YYREEE (reference sequence). The CDR3 is made up of 13 amino acids. Here the CDR3 DNA reads TGTGCCAGCAGCTTGGTGGGAGTCGGGGAGCTGTTTTTT. This translates into CASSLVGVGELFF.

This chain links TRBV25-1 with TRBJ2-2; D is unclear. The CDR3 consists of 15 residues. Germline loops: CDR1 MGHDK, CDR2 SYGVNS. Trimming removed 5 bases at V and 7 bases at J, with 17 bases between. For the CDR3, the DNA is TGTGCCAGCAGTACGGCGAGCGCGGTGGGCGGGGAGCTGTTTTTT. This translates into CASSTASAVGGELFF.

About this clonotype: One base separates it from a far larger clone, so it is likely a read error. The missing conserved phenylalanine or tryptophan at the end of this CDR3 makes a read error likely. The V and J genes are TRBV7-9 and TRBJ2-3; maybe TRBD1 (6 bases). The CDR3 length is 15 residues. Trimming cost V 5 bases and J 4 bases, with 16 bases left between them. From germline, CDR1 is SEHNR and CDR2 FQNEAQ (reference sequence). CDR3: CASSAIQGRADTQYS. CDR3 DNA sequence: TGTGCCAGCAGCGCCATACAGGGTAGGGCAGATACGCAGTATTCT.

This clonotype was observed many times. The V call is TRBV6-2 or TRBV6-3, the J call TRBJ2-1, with 9 bases that match TRBD2. With V trimmed by 5 bases and J by 3 bases, 2 bases remained unmatched. The germline CDR1 and CDR2 sequences are MNHEY and SVGEGT. The CDR3 runs 14 residues. Here the CDR3 DNA reads TGTGCCAGCAGTCGAGCGGGGGGCTACAATGAGCAGTTCTTC. It translates to CASSRAGGYNEQFF.

This clonotype was counted at least ten times. The chain uses TRBV27 and TRBJ2-7; no reliable D call. Trimming shortened V by 0 bases and J by 1 base, and 13 bases separated the two germline ends. From germline, CDR1 is MNHEY and CDR2 SMNVEV (reference sequence). This CDR3 spans 16 amino acids. CDR3 protein: CASSLSSPGRSYEQYF. The CDR3 DNA is TGTGCCAGCAGTTTATCGTCGCCGGGCAGATCCTACGAGCAGTACTTC.